Following are 27 T cell receptor beta chains from one sample sequenced in a study of identifying expanded T cells in peripheral blood. Profiled with immunoSEQ multiplex PCR; TCRdb holds only in-frame clones, not every one. The sample holds more than 85,000 clones, approximately 90% seen once. The sequenced material came from blood. These receptors were obtained from a person between 18 and 75 years old in good health.

The rearrangement joins TRBV7-3 to TRBJ1-3, with 8 positions matching TRBD1. The V gene end was trimmed by 6 bases and the J gene end by 3 bases; junction bases not matched to a gene: 7. CDR3 length equals 15 residues. Germline V gene data show CDR1 as SGHTA and CDR2 as FQGTGA. CDR3 nucleotide sequence: TGTGCCAGCAGTCGTGGACAGGGAAGTGGAAACACCATATATTTT. Residues: CASSRGQGSGNTIYF.

The chain has TRBV5-4 and TRBJ2-3; maybe TRBD2 (6 bases). CDR3 length: 13 residues. The ends were cut back, 0 bases at V and 11 bases at J, with 13 bases in the middle. Germline CDR1 reads SGHNT; CDR2 reads YYREEE (reference sequence). The CDR3 is CASSLARGLMQYF. The CDR3 DNA sequence: TGTGCCAGCAGCTTGGCTCGGGGACTTATGCAGTATTTT.

This chain connects TRBV28 to TRBJ2-7, with 7 positions matching TRBD1. Losses at the gene ends were 6 bases for V and 2 bases for J; bases not matched to a gene: 4. The CDR3 has 13 amino acids. The germline CDR1 and CDR2 sequences are MDHEN and SYDVKM. As DNA, the CDR3 is TGTGCCAGCAGCCCAGGGGGTCCCTACGAGCAGTACTTC. Protein: CASSPGGPYEQYF. The entire variable domain, with the rest obtained from reference TRBV28 and TRBJ2-7, is as follows: DVKVTQSSRYLVKRTGEKVFLECVQDMDHENMFWYRQDPGLGLRLIYFSYDVKMKEKGDIPEGYSVSREKKERFSLILESASTNQTSMYLCASSPGGPYEQYFGPGTRLTVT.

The chain couples TRBV7-9 to TRBJ2-7, with a weak D call TRBD1 (6 bases). The CDR3 runs to 14 residues. Germline V gene sequence: CDR1 SEHNR, CDR2 FQNEAQ (reference sequence). The V and J ends lost 4 bases and 2 bases respectively, with 12 bases between them. CDR3: CASSSGQFTYEQYF. Here the CDR3 DNA reads TGTGCCAGCAGCTCCGGACAGTTCACCTACGAGCAGTACTTC.

The chain links TRBV19 to TRBJ2-3; D possibly corresponds to TRBD2 (5 bases). The V gene's germline CDR1 is LNHDA and CDR2 SQIVND (reference sequence). The length of the CDR3 is 18 residues. Trimming shortened V by 2 bases and J by 0 bases, and 18 bases separated the two germline ends. In DNA form, the CDR3 reads TGTGCCAGTAGTATATCCGGGTTCGGCGGGCCAAGCACAGATACGCAGTATTTT. It yields the protein CASSISGFGGPSTDTQYF.

The genes are TRBV9 and TRBJ1-1; D is uncertain. Germline assignment: CDR1 SGDLS and CDR2 YYNGEE. This CDR3 is built from 13 residues. Deletions cut 0 bases from V and 2 bases from J, with 5 bases between. The CDR3 DNA sequence: TGTGCCAGCAGCGTAGGCACTAACACTGAAGCTTTCTTT. Protein: CASSVGTNTEAFF.

The chain carries TRBV2 and TRBJ2-7, with 9 bases matching TRBD1. CDR3 length: 15 amino acids. V lost 5 bases, J lost 9 bases, and 14 bases stayed unmatched. Germline V CDR1 and CDR2: SNHLY, FYNNEI. This chain's CDR3 is CASSPPGQGNDGQYF. CDR3 nucleotide sequence: TGTGCCAGCAGTCCGCCGGGACAGGGAAATGACGGGCAGTACTTC.

The V and J genes are TRBV6-4 and TRBJ2-2; D might be TRBD1 (6 bases). This CDR3 spans 14 amino acids. Trimming cost V 4 bases and J 5 bases, with 11 bases left between them. Germline lookup yields CDR1 MRHNA and CDR2 SNTAGT. The CDR3 loop reads CASSGTGTTGELFF. In DNA, the CDR3 is TGTGCCAGCAGTGGGACGGGGACAACCGGGGAGCTGTTTTTT.

CDR3 DNA: TGTGCCATCTCACGGGGGGTCGGCGAGCAGTACTTC. Translating gives CAISRGVGEQYF. This chain uses TRBV28 with TRBJ2-7, with TRBD2 matching 7 bases. Per germline, CDR1 MDHEN and CDR2 SYDVKM. The CDR3 contains 12 residues. Germline trimming cut 10 bases from V and 6 bases from J; bases unmatched to any gene: 9.

The chain carries TRBV30 and TRBJ2-7, with D tentatively TRBD1 (6 bases). Per germline, CDR1 GTSNPN and CDR2 SVGIG (reference sequence). The CDR3 runs to 13 residues. The V gene lost 0 bases and the J gene lost 5 bases, with 11 bases spanning the gap. The CDR3 sequence: CAWSVQGLDEQYF. The CDR3 DNA reads TGTGCCTGGAGTGTACAGGGTTTAGACGAGCAGTACTTC.

This chain connects TRBV21-1 to TRBJ1-1. TRBV21-1 is described as a pseudogene. The CDR3 loop spans 16 amino acids. The CDR3 spells CASSKVGVQTNTEAFF. In nucleotides, the CDR3 is TGTGCCAGCAGCAAAGTCGGGGTTCAGACGAACACTGAAGCTTTCTTT.

The genes are TRBV18 and TRBJ1-5; no clear D. Trimming removed 3 bases from V and 0 bases from J, with 12 bases in between. The germline V gene has CDR1 KGHSH and CDR2 LQKENI. The CDR3 length is 16 residues. The CDR3 spells CASSPDPTGSNQPQHF. DNA of the CDR3: TGTGCCAGCTCACCGGATCCGACCGGTAGCAATCAGCCCCAGCATTTT.

Written as DNA, the CDR3 is TGTGCCAGTAGTACCCTGAGGGGGAGGTACAATGAGCAGTTCTTC. Protein sequence: CASSTLRGRYNEQFF. The V and J genes are TRBV19 and TRBJ2-1, with D possibly being TRBD1 or TRBD2 (6 bases each). The ends were cut back, 4 bases at V and 4 bases at J, with 14 bases in the middle. This CDR3 is 15 amino acids long. Germline CDR1 LNHDA, CDR2 SQIVND (reference sequence).

The CDR3 loop reads CASSFDANEKLFF. CDR3 DNA: TGTGCCAGCAGCTTTGACGCTAATGAAAAACTGTTTTTT. The V gene is TRBV5-6, the J gene TRBJ1-4; no clear D. V lost 2 bases, J lost 3 bases, and 5 bases lay in between. This CDR3 comprises 13 residues. From germline, CDR1 is SGHDT and CDR2 YYEEEE.

This clone is a singleton in its sample. V is TRBV5-8 and J is TRBJ1-5; 7 bases are a match to TRBD1. The CDR3 has 14 residues. CDR1 and CDR2 (germline): SGHTS, YDEGEE. With V trimmed by 4 bases and J by 9 bases, 10 bases remained unmatched. The DNA of the CDR3 is TGTGCCAGCAGCCAGGGGGGACGGATCCCGCCCCAGCATTTT. This translates into CASSQGGRIPPQHF.

This clone was seen a single time. The chain joins TRBV7-2 to TRBJ1-4; possible D gene TRBD1, 6 bases. Germline CDR1 is SGHTA and CDR2 is FQGNSA. V gave up 8 bases and J gave up 5 bases, with 18 bases separating them. The CDR3 is 15 amino acids. The DNA for the CDR3 is TGTGCCAGCGGCAAGGGATTGGGGGGCAATGAAAAACTGTTTTTT. It is translated as CASGKGLGGNEKLFF.

This chain connects TRBV7-9 to TRBJ2-5; D is unclear. From germline, CDR1 is SEHNR and CDR2 FQNEAQ (reference sequence). The CDR3 loop spans 13 amino acids. V lost 2 bases, J lost 5 bases, and 9 bases lay in between. CDR3 region: CASSLPPTETQYF. The CDR3 bases are TGTGCCAGCAGCTTACCGCCTACTGAGACCCAGTACTTC.

The V call is TRBV7-2, the J call TRBJ2-7; D unclear. V lost 2 bases, J lost 0 bases, and 8 bases lay in between. The CDR3 extends over 14 amino acids. Germline loops: CDR1 SGHTA, CDR2 FQGNSA. DNA of the CDR3: TGTGCCAGCAGCTTATCACAGATCTCCTACGAGCAGTACTTC. Protein: CASSLSQISYEQYF.

V and J are TRBV7-3 and TRBJ1-3; D unresolved. V lost 0 bases and J lost 8, with 8 bases in between. Germline values: CDR1 SGHTA, CDR2 FQGTGA. This CDR3 is 13 amino acids long. In nucleotides, the CDR3 is TGTGCCAGCAGCTTAACGTATCGGGACACCATATATTTT. This encodes CASSLTYRDTIYF.

The chain links TRBV5-4 to TRBJ1-2, with 10 nucleotides matching TRBD1. CDR3 length equals 15 residues. CDR1 is SGHNT and CDR2 is YYREEE in the germline V gene (reference sequence). With 0 bases clipped from V and 8 bases from J, the junction kept 7 bases outside the gene matches. CDR3 residues: CASSLGDRGLGGYTF. The DNA for the CDR3 is TGTGCCAGCAGCTTGGGGGACAGGGGATTGGGAGGCTACACCTTC.

The CDR3 region is CASSLAPNEKLFF. In nucleotides, the CDR3 is TGTGCCAGCAGCTTAGCGCCTAATGAAAAACTGTTTTTT. The chain employs TRBV7-2 and TRBJ1-4; no definite D call. V dropped 0 bases and J dropped 3 bases, with 2 bases sitting between them. This CDR3 is built from 13 residues. CDR1 is SGHTA, CDR2 FQGNSA, per germline.

The J gene is TRBJ1-3, the V gene TRBV7-2, with D perhaps matching TRBD1 (5 bases). V was pared by 2 bases and J by 5 bases, with 13 bases between. The V gene's germline CDR1 is SGHTA and CDR2 FQGNSA. This CDR3 spans 15 amino acids. This CDR3 reads CASSLRQGARNTIYF. The CDR3 DNA reads TGTGCCAGCAGCTTAAGGCAGGGTGCACGAAACACCATATATTTT.

The rearrangement uses TRBV5-6 and TRBJ2-2; D remains ambiguous. Per germline, CDR1 SGHDT and CDR2 YYEEEE. The length of the CDR3 is 12 residues. The V end was cut by 1 base, the J end by 6 bases, with 4 bases between. This CDR3 reads CASSLKSGELFF. The CDR3 DNA is TGTGCCAGCAGCTTGAAGTCCGGGGAGCTGTTTTTT.

V and J are TRBV7-8 and TRBJ2-7; D is ambiguous. Germline V gene sequence: CDR1 SGHVS, CDR2 FQNEAQ. With 1 base removed from V and 3 bases from J, the gap between germline ends came to 16 bases. CDR3 size: 16 residues. CDR3 coding DNA: TGTGCCAGCAGCTTAGGTCGGATGCTAGTTAGCTACGAGCAGTACTTC. This codes for CASSLGRMLVSYEQYF. Combining the CDR3 with reference TRBV7-8 and TRBJ2-7 gives the whole variable domain GAGVSQSPRYKVAKRGQDVALRCDPISGHVSLFWYQQALGQGPEFLTYFQNEAQLDKSGLPSDRFFAERPEGSVSTLKIQRTQQEDSAVYLCASSLGRMLVSYEQYFGPGTRLTVT.

The chain links TRBV29-1 to TRBJ2-7; no clear D gene. V lost 0 bases to trimming and J lost 3 bases, with 9 bases between them. Looked up from germline, CDR1 is SQVTM and CDR2 is ANQGSEA. The CDR3 totals 13 residues. This chain's CDR3 is CSVEDGPRYEQYF. The CDR3 bases are TGCAGCGTTGAAGATGGGCCGCGCTACGAGCAGTACTTC.

V and J are TRBV7-3 and TRBJ1-5; no firm D call. V was shortened by 5 bases and J by 4 bases, with 9 bases between the two germline ends. Germline-derived CDR1 and CDR2 are SGHTA and FQGTGA. The CDR3 covers 13 residues. The CDR3: CASSPRGNQPQHF. DNA of the CDR3: TGTGCCAGCAGCCCTCGGGGAAATCAGCCCCAGCATTTT.

The rearrangement links TRBV12-5 to TRBJ2-6, with D uncertain. The V and J ends lost 7 bases and 1 base respectively, with 5 bases between them. The CDR3 totals 13 residues. Germline CDR1 is LGHNT and CDR2 is FRNRAP. CDR3 region: CASALSGANVLTF. The CDR3 nucleotides read TGTGCTAGTGCCCTTTCTGGGGCCAACGTCCTGACTTTC.